This entry features one T cell receptor (beta chain) sequence. The sample originates from a study of blood T cell repertoires in COVID-19. Study information: The cDNA or gDNA used as material had been derived from T cells, B-cell-depleted T cells, or PBMCs.

CDR1 is MGHRA, CDR2 YSYEKL, per germline. The V end lost 0 bases, the J end lost 7 bases, and 14 bases lay between the germline ends. The CDR3 totals 15 residues. Per the original methods: Using reference gene primer amplification, nucleated cell counts were estimated. Assay: immunoSEQ multiplex PCR; the TCRdb copy retains only in-frame clones and omits some. That table furnishes V, J and clone size, whereas the DNA furnished D and trimming. Counted here are roughly 200,000 clones, roughly 89% occurring once; the ten biggest clones make up 0.5% to 0.75%. Material for sequencing was peripheral blood. V usage is TRBV4-1 and J usage is TRBJ2-3, with unresolved D. This clonotype was obtained from a man in his forties or fifties with acute or convalescent COVID-19. The CDR3 DNA reads TGCGCCAGCAGCCAAGATGAAGTCTCACAGTATACGCAGTATTTT. Encoded protein: CASSQDEVSQYTQYF.